This T cell receptor beta chain was retrieved from a study of blood T cell repertoires in COVID-19. Libraries were prepared by immunoSEQ multiplex PCR; TCRdb keeps only in-frame clonotypes and omits some of them. Of some 290,000 clones in the sample, approximately 91% are singletons; the top ten hold 2.3%. CDR3 size: 16 residues. The ends were cut back, 2 bases at V and 1 base at J, with 15 bases in the middle. CDR1 and CDR2 (germline): GTSNPN, SVGIG (reference sequence). The rearrangement links TRBV30 to TRBJ1-5; TRBD1 might be the D (5 bases). The clonotype was recovered from a woman between 40 and 55 years old with acute COVID-19. The sample comprised PBMCs or T cells enriched from blood (not recorded which). CDR3 coding DNA: TGTGCCTGGAGTAGCCAAACAGGATTCAGCAATCAGCCCCAGCATTTT. It is translated as CAWSSQTGFSNQPQHF.